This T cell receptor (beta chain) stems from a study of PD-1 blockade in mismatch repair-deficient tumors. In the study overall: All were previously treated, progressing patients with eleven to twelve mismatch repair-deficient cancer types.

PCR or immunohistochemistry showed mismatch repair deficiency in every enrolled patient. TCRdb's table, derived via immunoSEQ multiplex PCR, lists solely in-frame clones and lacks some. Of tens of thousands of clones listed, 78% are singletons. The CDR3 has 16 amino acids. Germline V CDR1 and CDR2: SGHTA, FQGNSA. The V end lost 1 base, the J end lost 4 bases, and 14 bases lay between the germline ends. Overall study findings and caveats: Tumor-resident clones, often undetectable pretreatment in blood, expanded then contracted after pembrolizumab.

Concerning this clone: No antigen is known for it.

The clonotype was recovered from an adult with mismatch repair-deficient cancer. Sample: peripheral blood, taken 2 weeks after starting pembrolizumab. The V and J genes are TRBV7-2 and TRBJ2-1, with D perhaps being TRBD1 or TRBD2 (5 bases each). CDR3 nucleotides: TGTGCCAGCAGCTTAGACGGGACGGGTCCGTACAATGAGCAGTTCTTC. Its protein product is CASSLDGTGPYNEQFF.